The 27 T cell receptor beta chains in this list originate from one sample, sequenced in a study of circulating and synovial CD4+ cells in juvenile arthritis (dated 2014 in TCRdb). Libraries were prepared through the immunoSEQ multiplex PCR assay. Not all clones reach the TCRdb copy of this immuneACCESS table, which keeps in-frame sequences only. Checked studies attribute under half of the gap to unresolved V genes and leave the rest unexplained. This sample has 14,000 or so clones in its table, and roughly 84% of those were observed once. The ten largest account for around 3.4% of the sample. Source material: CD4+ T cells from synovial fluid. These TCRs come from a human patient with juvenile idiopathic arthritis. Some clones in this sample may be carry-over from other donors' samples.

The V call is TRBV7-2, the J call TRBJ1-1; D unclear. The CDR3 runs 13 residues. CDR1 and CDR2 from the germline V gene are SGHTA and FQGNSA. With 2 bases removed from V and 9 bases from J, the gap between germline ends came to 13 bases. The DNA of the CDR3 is TGTGCCAGCAGCTTATTTGGAGCAGACCAAGCTTTCTTT. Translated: CASSLFGADQAFF.

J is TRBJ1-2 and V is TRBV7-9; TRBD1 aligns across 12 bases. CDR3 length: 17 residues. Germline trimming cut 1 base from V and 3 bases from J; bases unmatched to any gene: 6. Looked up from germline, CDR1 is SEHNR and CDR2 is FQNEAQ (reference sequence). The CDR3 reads CASSLEGTGGAHYGYTF. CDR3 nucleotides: TGTGCCAGCAGCTTAGAAGGGACAGGGGGCGCGCACTATGGCTACACCTTC.

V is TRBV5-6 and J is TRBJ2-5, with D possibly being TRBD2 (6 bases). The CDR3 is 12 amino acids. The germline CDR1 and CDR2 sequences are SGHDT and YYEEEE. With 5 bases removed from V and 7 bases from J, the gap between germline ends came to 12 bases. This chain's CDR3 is CASSGGIGTQYF. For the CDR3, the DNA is TGTGCCAGCAGTGGGGGGATTGGGACCCAGTACTTC.

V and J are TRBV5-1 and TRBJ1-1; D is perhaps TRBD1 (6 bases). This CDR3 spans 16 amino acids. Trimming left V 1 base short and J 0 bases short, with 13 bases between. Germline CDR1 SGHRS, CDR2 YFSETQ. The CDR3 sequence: CASSLRSGDMNTEAFF. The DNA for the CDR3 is TGCGCCAGCAGCTTGCGGTCAGGGGATATGAACACTGAAGCTTTCTTT.

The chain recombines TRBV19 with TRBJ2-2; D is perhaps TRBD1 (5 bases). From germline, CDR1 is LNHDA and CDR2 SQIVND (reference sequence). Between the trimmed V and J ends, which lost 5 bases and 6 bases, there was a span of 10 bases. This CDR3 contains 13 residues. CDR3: CASSEWGPGELFF. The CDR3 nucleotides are TGTGCCAGTAGTGAGTGGGGCCCCGGGGAGCTGTTTTTT.

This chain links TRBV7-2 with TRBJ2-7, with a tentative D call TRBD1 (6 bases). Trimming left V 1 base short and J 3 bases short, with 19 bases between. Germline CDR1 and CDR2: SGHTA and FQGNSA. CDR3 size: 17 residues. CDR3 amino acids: CASSLGGQGHFGYEQYF. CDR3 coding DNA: TGTGCCAGCAGCTTAGGCGGGCAGGGGCATTTCGGCTACGAGCAGTACTTC.

CDR3 in DNA: TGCGCCAGCAGCTTGGGTGCCCAGGGTTATCGCACTGAAGCTTTCTTT. Amino acids: CASSLGAQGYRTEAFF. The chain recombines TRBV5-1 with TRBJ1-1; D possibly corresponds to TRBD1 (5 bases). Germline V CDR1 and CDR2: SGHRS, YFSETQ. Trimming shortened V by 0 bases and J by 4 bases, and 16 bases separated the two germline ends. The CDR3 consists of 16 residues.

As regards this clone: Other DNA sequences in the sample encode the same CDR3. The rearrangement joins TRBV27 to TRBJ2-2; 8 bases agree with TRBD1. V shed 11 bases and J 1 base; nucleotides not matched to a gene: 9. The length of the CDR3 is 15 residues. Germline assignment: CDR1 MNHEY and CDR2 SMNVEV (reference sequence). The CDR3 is CAVRLGQVNTGELFF. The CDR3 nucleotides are TGTGCCGTCCGATTGGGACAGGTGAACACCGGGGAGCTGTTTTTT.

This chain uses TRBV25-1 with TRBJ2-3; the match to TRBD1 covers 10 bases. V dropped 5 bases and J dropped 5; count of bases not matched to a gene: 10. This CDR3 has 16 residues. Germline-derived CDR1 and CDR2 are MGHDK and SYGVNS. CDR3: CASSSGQGGHEDTQYF. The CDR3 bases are TGTGCCAGCAGTAGCGGACAGGGGGGTCATGAAGATACGCAGTATTTT.

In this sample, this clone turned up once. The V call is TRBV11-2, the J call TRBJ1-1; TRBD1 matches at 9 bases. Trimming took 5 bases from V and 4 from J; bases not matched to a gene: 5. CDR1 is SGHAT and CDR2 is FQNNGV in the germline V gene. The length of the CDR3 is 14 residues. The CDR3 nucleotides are TGTGCCAGCAGCCACGGACAGGGGCTCACTGAAGCTTTCTTT. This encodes CASSHGQGLTEAFF.

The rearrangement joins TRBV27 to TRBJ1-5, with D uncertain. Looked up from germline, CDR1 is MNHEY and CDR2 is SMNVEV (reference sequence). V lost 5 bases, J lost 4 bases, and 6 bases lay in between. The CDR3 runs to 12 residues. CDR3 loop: CASSTQNQPQHF. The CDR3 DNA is TGTGCCAGCAGTACACAAAATCAGCCCCAGCATTTT.

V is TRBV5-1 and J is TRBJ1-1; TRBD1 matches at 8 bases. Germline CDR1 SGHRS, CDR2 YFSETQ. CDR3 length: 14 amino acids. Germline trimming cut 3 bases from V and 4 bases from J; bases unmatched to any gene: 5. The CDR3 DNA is TGCGCCAGCAGCTCACAGGGGGGGGTCACTGAAGCTTTCTTT. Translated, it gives CASSSQGGVTEAFF. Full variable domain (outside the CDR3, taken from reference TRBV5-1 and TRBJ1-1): KAGVTQTPRYLIKTRGQQVTLSCSPISGHRSVSWYQQTPGQGLQFLFEYFSETQRNKGNFPGRFSGRQFSNSRSEMNVSTLELGDSALYLCASSSQGGVTEAFFGQGTRLTVV.

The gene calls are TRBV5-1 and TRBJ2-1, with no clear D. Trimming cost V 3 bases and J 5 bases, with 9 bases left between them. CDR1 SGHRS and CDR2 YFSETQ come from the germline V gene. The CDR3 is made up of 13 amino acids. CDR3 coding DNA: TGCGCCAGCAGCTCACATCAGGACAATGAGCAGTTCTTC. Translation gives CASSSHQDNEQFF.

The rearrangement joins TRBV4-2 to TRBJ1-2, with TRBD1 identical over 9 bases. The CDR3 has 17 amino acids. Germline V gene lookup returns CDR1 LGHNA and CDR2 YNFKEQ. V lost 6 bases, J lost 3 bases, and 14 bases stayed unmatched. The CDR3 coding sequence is TGTGCCAGCAGTCATCCGTCGGGGGGACAGGGCGACTATGGCTACACCTTC. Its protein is CASSHPSGGQGDYGYTF.

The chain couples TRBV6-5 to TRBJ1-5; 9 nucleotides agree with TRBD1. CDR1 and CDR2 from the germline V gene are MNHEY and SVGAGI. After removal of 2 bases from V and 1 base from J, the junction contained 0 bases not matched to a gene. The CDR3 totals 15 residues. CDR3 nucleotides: TGTGCCAGCAGTTACGGACAGGGGAGCAATCAGCCCCAGCATTTT. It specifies CASSYGQGSNQPQHF.

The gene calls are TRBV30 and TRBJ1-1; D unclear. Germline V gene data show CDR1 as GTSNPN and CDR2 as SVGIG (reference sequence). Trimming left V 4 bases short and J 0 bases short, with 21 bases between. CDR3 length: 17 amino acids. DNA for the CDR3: TGTGCCTGGAATAATGAGTGGGCAGGCAACATGAACACTGAAGCTTTCTTT. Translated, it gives CAWNNEWAGNMNTEAFF.

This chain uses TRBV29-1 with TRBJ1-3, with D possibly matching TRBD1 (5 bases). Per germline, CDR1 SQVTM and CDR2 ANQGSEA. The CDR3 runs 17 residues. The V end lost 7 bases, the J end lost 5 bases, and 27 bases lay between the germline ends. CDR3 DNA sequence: TGCAGCGCCTGGTCCGGGTTTGGGGCGGGGTGGCGAAACACCATATATTTT. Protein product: CSAWSGFGAGWRNTIYF.

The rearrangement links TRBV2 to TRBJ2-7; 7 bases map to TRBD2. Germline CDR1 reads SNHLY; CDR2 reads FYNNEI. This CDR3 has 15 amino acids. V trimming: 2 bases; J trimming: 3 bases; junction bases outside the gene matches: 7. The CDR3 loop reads CASSETREGGYEQYF. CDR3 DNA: TGTGCCAGCAGTGAAACGAGGGAGGGTGGCTACGAGCAGTACTTC.

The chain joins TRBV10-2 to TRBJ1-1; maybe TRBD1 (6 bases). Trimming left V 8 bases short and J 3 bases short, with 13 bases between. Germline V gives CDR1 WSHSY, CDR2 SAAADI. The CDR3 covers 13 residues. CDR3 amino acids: CASGRQEDTEAFF. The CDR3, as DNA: TGCGCCAGCGGACGACAGGAGGACACTGAAGCTTTCTTT.

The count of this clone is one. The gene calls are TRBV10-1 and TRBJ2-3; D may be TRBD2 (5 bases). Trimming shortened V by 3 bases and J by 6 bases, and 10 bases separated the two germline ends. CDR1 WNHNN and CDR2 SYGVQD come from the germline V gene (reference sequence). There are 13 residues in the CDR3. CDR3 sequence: CASSDQTIDTQYF. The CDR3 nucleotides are TGCGCCAGCAGTGACCAGACTATCGATACGCAGTATTTT.

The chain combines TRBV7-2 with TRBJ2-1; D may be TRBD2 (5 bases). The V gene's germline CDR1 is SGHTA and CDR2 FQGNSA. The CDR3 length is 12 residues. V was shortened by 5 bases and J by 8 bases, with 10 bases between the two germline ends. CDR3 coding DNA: TGTGCCAGCAGCCCGGGGTGGGATGAGCAGTTCTTC. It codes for CASSPGWDEQFF. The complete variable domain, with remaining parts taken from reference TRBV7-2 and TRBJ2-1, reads GAGVSQSPSNKVTEKGKDVELRCDPISGHTALYWYRQSLGQGLEFLIYFQGNSAPDKSGLPSDRFSAERTGGSVSTLTIQRTQQEDSAVYLCASSPGWDEQFFGPGTRLTVL.

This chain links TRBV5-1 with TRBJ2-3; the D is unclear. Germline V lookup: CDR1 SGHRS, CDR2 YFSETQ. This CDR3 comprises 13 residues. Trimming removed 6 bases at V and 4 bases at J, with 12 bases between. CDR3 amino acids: CASTTPGADTQYF. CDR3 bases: TGCGCCAGCACCACCCCGGGTGCAGATACGCAGTATTTT.

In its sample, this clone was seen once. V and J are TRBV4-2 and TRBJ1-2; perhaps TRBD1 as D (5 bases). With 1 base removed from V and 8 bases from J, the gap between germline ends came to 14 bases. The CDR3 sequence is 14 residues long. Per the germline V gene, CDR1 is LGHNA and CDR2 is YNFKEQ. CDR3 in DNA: TGTGCCAGCAGCCAAGGGGGGGAGGGACGGGGCTACACCTTC. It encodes CASSQGGEGRGYTF.

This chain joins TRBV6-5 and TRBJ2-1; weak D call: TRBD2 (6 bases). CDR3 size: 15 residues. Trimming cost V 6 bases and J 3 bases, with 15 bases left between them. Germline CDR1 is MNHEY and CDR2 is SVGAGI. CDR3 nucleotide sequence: TGTGCCAGCAGAGTCGCGGGGCTCTACTACAATGAGCAGTTCTTC. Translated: CASRVAGLYYNEQFF.

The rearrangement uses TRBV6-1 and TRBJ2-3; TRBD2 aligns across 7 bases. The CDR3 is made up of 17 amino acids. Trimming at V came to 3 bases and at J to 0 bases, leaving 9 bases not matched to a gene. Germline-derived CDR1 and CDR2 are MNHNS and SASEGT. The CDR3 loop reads CASSDLLAEASTDTQYF. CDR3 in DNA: TGTGCCAGCAGTGACCTCCTAGCGGAGGCTAGCACAGATACGCAGTATTTT.

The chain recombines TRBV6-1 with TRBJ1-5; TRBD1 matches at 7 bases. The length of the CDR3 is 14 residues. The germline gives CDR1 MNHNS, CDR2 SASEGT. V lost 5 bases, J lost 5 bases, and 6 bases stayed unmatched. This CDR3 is CASSLTGWDQPQHF. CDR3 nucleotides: TGTGCCAGCAGTCTGACAGGGTGGGATCAGCCCCAGCATTTT.

CDR3 sequence (DNA): TGTGCCAGCAGCAAAATCGGCACAGGGGGATGCCGAGCTAACTATGGCTACACCTTC. Translated: CASSKIGTGGCRANYGYTF. The chain recombines TRBV21-1 with TRBJ1-2; the table's D call TRBD1 went unverified against the DNA. TRBV21-1 represents a pseudogene. The CDR3 extends over 19 amino acids.